The clone carrying this T cell receptor beta chain was observed many times. What it recognizes is unknown. Germline trimming cut 6 bases from V and 5 bases from J; bases unmatched to any gene: 6. The CDR3 loop spans 14 amino acids. Germline-derived CDR1 and CDR2 are MNHEY and SMNVEV (reference sequence). The sample comes from a study of T cells in Graves' hyperthyroidism and ophthalmopathy. Points from the study as a whole: Through a model of 13 V-J features, ophthalmopathy was separated from stable hyperthyroidism. Researchers found most expanded thyroid clonotypes above 0.001 in blood as well.

Researchers took RNA transcripts and amplified the TCR beta CDR3 regions from them. With the HTBI primer set, the TCR CDR3 went through a first round of RT-PCR. TCRdb called the multiplex PCR reads again in MiXCR, with one record for every CDR3 protein. This sample has around 520,000 distinct CDR3 sequences; about an eighth occur once, and the top ten carry 15% to 20%. When ophthalmopathy did not progress within 18 months, Graves' hyperthyroidism was considered stable. Any patient presenting with uncontrolled infection, other autoimmune disease, pregnancy or lactation was left out. The chain uses TRBV27 and TRBJ1-5, with 8 positions matching TRBD1. The sequenced sample consisted of blood. The sequence was obtained from a woman aged 18-29 years with Graves' hyperthyroidism. The CDR3 bases are TGTGCCAGCAGCCTCGGACAGGGCCATCAGCCCCAGCATTTT. Its protein is CASSLGQGHQPQHF.